This entry lists 15 T cell receptor beta chains sequenced from one sample in a study of Graves' ophthalmopathy and Graves' hyperthyroidism. Amplifying from RNA transcripts, the study obtained TCR beta CDR3 regions. A first-round RT-PCR used HTBI primers, followed by a second-round multiplex PCR. TCRdb called the multiplex PCR reads again in MiXCR, with one record for every CDR3 protein. Of over a million distinct CDR3 sequences in the sample, about 35% were seen once. Sequenced input: peripheral blood or thyroid tissue (not recorded which). The receptors originated from an adult man with Graves' hyperthyroidism.

This clonotype showed up many times. This sequence joins TRBV12-3 or TRBV12-4 and TRBJ2-7; the D is unclear. The CDR3 has 14 residues. V was clipped by 2 bases and J by 0 bases, with 8 bases between them. The CDR3 region has the DNA TGTGCCAGCAGTTTACCGGGCGTCTCCTACGAGCAGTACTTC. This gives the protein CASSLPGVSYEQYF.

V is TRBV15 and J is TRBJ2-7, with 7 bases that match TRBD1. The V gene end was trimmed by 3 bases and the J gene end by 3 bases; junction bases not matched to a gene: 8. Germline V lookup: CDR1 LNHNV, CDR2 YYDKDF (reference sequence). This CDR3 comprises 15 residues. The CDR3 DNA reads as TGTGCCACCAGCAGTTTACGCCAGGGGGTCTACGAGCAGTACTTC. It is translated as CATSSLRQGVYEQYF.

This clonotype was counted many times. The V call is TRBV29-1, the J call TRBJ2-2, with D hard to call. The V end lost 2 bases, the J end lost 6 bases, and 7 bases lay between the germline ends. CDR3 length equals 12 residues. Germline CDR1 reads SQVTM; CDR2 reads ANQGSEA. CDR3 protein: CSVERRSGELFF. CDR3 in DNA: TGCAGCGTTGAAAGGAGATCCGGGGAGCTGTTTTTT.

J is TRBJ1-1 and V is TRBV10-3; TRBD1 aligns across 9 bases. This CDR3 has 14 residues. Germline V lookup: CDR1 ENHRY, CDR2 SYGVKD. V gave up 10 bases and J gave up 4 bases; unmatched junction bases: 10. The DNA for the CDR3 is TGTGCCAGCAGGTCAGACAGGGGGGTCACTGAAGCTTTCTTT. Protein: CASRSDRGVTEAFF.

The chain has TRBV20-1 and TRBJ2-7; 9 positions match TRBD2. In germline, CDR1 is DFQATT, CDR2 SNEGSKA (reference sequence). The CDR3 loop spans 13 amino acids. V lost 3 bases to trimming and J lost 4 bases; unmatched junction nucleotides: 4. Here the CDR3 reads CSASSGRNYEQYF. The CDR3 nucleotides read TGCAGTGCTAGCAGCGGGAGGAATTACGAGCAGTACTTC.

The chain carries TRBV28 and TRBJ2-6; D call uncertain. The CDR3 covers 13 residues. Germline CDR1 reads MDHEN; CDR2 reads SYDVKM. V was pared by 6 bases and J by 4 bases, with 7 bases between. This chain's CDR3 is CASSNPGANVLTF. DNA for the CDR3: TGTGCCAGCAGCAATCCCGGGGCCAACGTCCTGACTTTC.

Notes on this clonotype: The junction and the germline gene differ at one end; a read error may be behind it. The chain links TRBV10-3 to TRBJ2-5; 12 bases match TRBD2. Germline V lookup: CDR1 ENHRY, CDR2 SYGVKD. The CDR3 is made up of 17 amino acids. The CDR3 DNA follows: TGTGCTATCAGTTTGACTAGCGGGAGTGGTACGGTTGAGACCCAGTACTTC. It yields the protein CAISLTSGSGTVETQYF.

The J gene is TRBJ1-2, the V gene TRBV20-1; 9 nucleotides agree with TRBD1. J lost 6 bases, V lost 3 bases, and 5 bases had no gene match. The germline gives CDR1 DFQATT, CDR2 SNEGSKA (reference sequence). The CDR3 contains 13 residues. The CDR3 region is CSASGQGRHGYTF. The CDR3 DNA reads as TGCAGTGCTAGCGGACAGGGGCGTCATGGCTACACCTTC.

Details on this clonotype: Compared with germline, one end of the junction differs, possibly owing to a read error. V is TRBV29-1 and J is TRBJ2-5; D unclear. CDR1 is SQVTM, CDR2 ANQGSEA, per germline. The CDR3 has 13 residues. CDR3 bases: TGCAGCGTTGAAGATTCGGTTCAAGAGACCCGGTACTTC. This codes for CSVEDSVQETRYF. Based on the CDR3 plus reference TRBV29-1 and TRBJ2-5, the full variable domain is SAVISQKPSRDICQRGTSLTIQCQVDSQVTMMFWYRQQPGQSLTLIATANQGSEATYESGFVIDKFPISRPNLTFSTLTVSNMSPEDSSIYLCSVEDSVQETRYFGPGTRLLVL.

This clonotype was seen many times. One junction end disagrees with the germline gene, perhaps due to a read error. The chain has TRBV6-5 and TRBJ1-6, with a weak D call TRBD1 (6 bases). The CDR3 is 16 residues long. Germline V gene data show CDR1 as MNHEY and CDR2 as SVGAGI. Here the CDR3 DNA reads TGTGCCAGCACCAGGGGCGGGGGAACTAGCAATTCGCCCCTCCACTTT. Residues: CASTRGGGTSNSPLHF.

This clonotype was recorded many times. This chain joins TRBV7-2 and TRBJ1-2; no clear D gene. The germline V and J ends were trimmed by 5 bases and 7 bases, with 11 bases remaining between them. This CDR3 is 12 amino acids long. CDR1 and CDR2 (germline): SGHTA, FQGNSA. CDR3 in amino acids: CASSRSGPGYTF. The CDR3 nucleotides read TGTGCCAGCAGCCGATCTGGGCCTGGCTACACCTTC.

V usage is TRBV25-1 and J usage is TRBJ2-7; D perhaps matches TRBD1 (5 bases). The V and J ends lost 6 bases and 6 bases respectively, with 21 bases between them. The length of the CDR3 is 15 residues. The germline gives CDR1 MGHDK, CDR2 SYGVNS. The CDR3 DNA reads TGTGCCAGCAGCCAAGTTGGGGCAGGATCGGGCGAGCAGTACTTC. This encodes CASSQVGAGSGEQYF.

CDR3 DNA: TGCAGCGTTGCGGCCCCAGGGGCGGAGACCCAGTACTTC. It yields the protein CSVAAPGAETQYF. J is TRBJ2-5 and V is TRBV29-1, with TRBD1 as a possible D gene (6 bases). CDR1 and CDR2 (germline): SQVTM, ANQGSEA. V lost 4 bases and J lost 5, with 14 bases in between. The CDR3 runs to 13 residues.

The chain employs TRBV11-2 and TRBJ2-7; no definite D call. The CDR3 extends over 18 amino acids. V lost 4 bases, J lost 3 bases, and 25 bases lay in between. Germline CDR1 reads SGHAT; CDR2 reads FQNNGV. CDR3 DNA sequence: TGTGCCAGCAGCTCTACCTCGGGTCCCGTATCCCACCTCTACGAGCAGTACTTC. Protein sequence: CASSSTSGPVSHLYEQYF.

The J gene is TRBJ2-7, the V gene TRBV9; D is perhaps TRBD1 (6 bases). The CDR3 sequence is 16 residues long. Germline assignment: CDR1 SGDLS and CDR2 YYNGEE. V dropped 4 bases and J dropped 4 bases, with 21 bases sitting between them. The CDR3 nucleotides read TGTGCCAGCAGCTTAGTTGAGGCCACCAGGGGTTACGAGCAGTACTTC. It encodes CASSLVEATRGYEQYF.